Sequencing of this TCR beta chain was carried out in a study of T-cell memory formation after mild COVID-19. Whole-study context: TCR clusters were largely donor specific. Study findings and constraints: Several responding clones turned up in pre-infection memory, indicating that cross-reactive memory may have taken part. CM and EM subsets held most contracting CD4+ clones; EMRA held CD8+ ones.

Germline-derived CDR1 and CDR2 are LGHDT and YNNKEL (reference sequence). CDR3 length: 16 amino acids. The germline V and J ends were trimmed by 3 bases and 0 bases, with 14 bases remaining between them. With constant-segment primers, 5'RACE yielded cDNA libraries of TCR alpha and TCR beta that carried sample barcodes and UMIs. From the 5' RACE reads, TCRdb called clonotypes with MiXCR, one entry per CDR3 protein. This sample has about 38,000 distinct CDR3 sequences, with over 9.5% found just once. In the case of this clonotype: Antigen: not known.

This receptor was obtained from a man younger than 35 who had mild COVID-19 (a few samples of this study predate the infection). Cell type and time point are not known. Specimen: PBMCs or a T cell subset sorted from them (not recorded which). The J gene is TRBJ1-2, the V gene TRBV3-1, with a weak D call TRBD1 (5 bases). The CDR3 DNA follows: TGTGCCAGCAGCCACGGACAAGACCTATCTAACTATGGCTACACCTTC. It encodes CASSHGQDLSNYGYTF.